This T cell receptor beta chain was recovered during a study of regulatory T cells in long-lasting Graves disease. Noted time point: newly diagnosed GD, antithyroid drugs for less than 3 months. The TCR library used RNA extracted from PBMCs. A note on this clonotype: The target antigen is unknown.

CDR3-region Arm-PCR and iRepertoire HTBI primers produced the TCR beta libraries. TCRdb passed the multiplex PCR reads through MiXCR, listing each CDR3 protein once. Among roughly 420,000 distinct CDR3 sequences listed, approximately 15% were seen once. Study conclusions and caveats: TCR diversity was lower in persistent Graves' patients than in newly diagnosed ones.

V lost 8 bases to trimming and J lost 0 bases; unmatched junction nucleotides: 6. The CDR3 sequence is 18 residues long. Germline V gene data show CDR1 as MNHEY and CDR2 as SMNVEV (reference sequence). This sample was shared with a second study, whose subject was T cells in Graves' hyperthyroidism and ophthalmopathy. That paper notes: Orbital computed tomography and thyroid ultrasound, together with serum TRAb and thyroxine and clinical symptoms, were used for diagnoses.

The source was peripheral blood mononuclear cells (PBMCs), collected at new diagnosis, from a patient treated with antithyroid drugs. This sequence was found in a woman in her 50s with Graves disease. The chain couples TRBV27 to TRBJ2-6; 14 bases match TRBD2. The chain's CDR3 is CASGLTSGRASGANVLTF. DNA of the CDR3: TGTGCCAGCGGGCTGACTAGCGGGAGGGCCTCTGGGGCCAACGTCCTGACTTTC.